This record looks at one T cell receptor beta chain sequence and its context. What it binds is unknown. They isolated at least 6 million PBMCs from each sample. The source of the sample is a study of blood T cells in healthy people across ages. Study context: T cells yielded about one barcoded beta molecule per two cells through template switching. Study-level results: In older individuals, TCR beta diversity per million T cells was lower, falling roughly linearly with age.

The authors ran a second PCR of about 7 to 11 cycles using a sample-barcoded 5' primer and a J-beta primer mix. Each cDNA was tagged by a template-switch adaptor containing 12 random nucleotides. TCRdb ran MiXCR on the 5' RACE reads and lists one entry per CDR3 protein. The sample records roughly 1.4 million distinct CDR3 sequences, around 59% being singletons. The sequence came from a man younger than 35 in good health. The source material was blood.

Here the CDR3 DNA reads TGCGCCAGCAGTGAGGGACGGAGCTCTGGGGCCAACGTCCTGACTTTC. It translates to CASSEGRSSGANVLTF. The V gene is TRBV10-2, the J gene TRBJ2-6; D uncertain. This CDR3 has 16 residues. Germline CDR1 and CDR2: WSHSY and SAAADI. V lost 2 bases and J 0 bases, leaving 8 bases between the germline ends.